Listed here are 14 T cell receptor beta chains from one sample, sequenced in a study of T cell changes during pregnancy in multiple sclerosis. Generated by immunoSEQ multiplex PCR, the TCRdb table keeps only in-frame clones and is missing some. The data hold tens of thousands of clones, with 85% to 95% observed a single time. The material was CD8+ T cells from peripheral blood mononuclear cells, obtained in the third trimester of pregnancy. The receptor set was obtained from a female donor with multiple sclerosis, enrolled in a pregnancy study.

V is TRBV11-2 and J is TRBJ1-4; 8 bases map to TRBD1. The CDR3 covers 15 residues. J was trimmed by 7 bases and V by 2 bases; bases with no gene match: 6. From germline, CDR1 is SGHAT and CDR2 FQNNGV. This chain's CDR3 is CASSLTGGLGEKLFF. Written as DNA, the CDR3 is TGTGCCAGCAGCTTAACAGGGGGGCTTGGTGAAAAACTGTTTTTT. Together with reference TRBV11-2 and TRBJ1-4, the CDR3 gives the full variable domain: EAGVAQSPRYKIIEKRQSVAFWCNPISGHATLYWYQQILGQGPKLLIQFQNNGVVDDSQLPKDRFSAERLKGVDSTLKIQPAKLEDSAVYLCASSLTGGLGEKLFFGSGTQLSVL.

The chain has TRBV28 and TRBJ2-3; 9 nucleotides match TRBD2. This CDR3 contains 20 residues. Germline V gene lookup returns CDR1 MDHEN and CDR2 SYDVKM. V gave up 5 bases and J gave up 2 bases; unmatched junction bases: 20. In nucleotides, the CDR3 is TGTGCCAGCAGTACCTCCTCTATGGTGGCCGCGGGGGGGTTCACAGATACGCAGTATTTT. Translation: CASSTSSMVAAGGFTDTQYF.

V gene TRBV21-1 combines with J gene TRBJ2-7; TRBD2, as called in the table, went unchecked against the DNA. TRBV21-1 is marked as a pseudogene. The CDR3 extends over 16 amino acids. The CDR3 is CASSKGSPFPAYEQYF. The CDR3 nucleotides read TGTGCCAGCAGCAAAGGATCCCCATTTCCGGCCTACGAGCAGTACTTC.

The rearrangement joins TRBV19 to TRBJ2-1; no definite D call. Trimming took 5 bases from V and 6 from J, leaving 11 bases between them. CDR3 length: 13 amino acids. Germline V CDR1 and CDR2: LNHDA, SQIVND (reference sequence). In DNA form, the CDR3 reads TGTGCCAGTAGTCTATCGATTCTCAATGAGCAGTTCTTC. Its protein product is CASSLSILNEQFF. Full variable domain (outside the CDR3, taken from reference TRBV19 and TRBJ2-1): DGGITQSPKYLFRKEGQNVTLSCEQNLNHDAMYWYRQDPGQGLRLIYYSQIVNDFQKGDIAEGYSVSREKKESFPLTVTSAQKNPTAFYLCASSLSILNEQFFGPGTRLTVL.

This rearrangement joins TRBV7-9 to TRBJ2-1, with D possibly matching TRBD2 (7 bases). Trimming removed 4 bases at V and 7 bases at J, with 20 bases between. CDR3 length: 16 residues. Germline CDR1 reads SEHNR; CDR2 reads FQNEAQ (reference sequence). The CDR3, as DNA: TGTGCCAGCAGCTCACGGGCGGGGGTAGGGGGAAATGAGCAGTTCTTC. Translating gives CASSSRAGVGGNEQFF.

CDR3 nucleotide sequence: TGTGCCAGCAGCCACGGGGAGGGGATCGGGGCGACCGGGGAGCTGTTTTTT. Amino acids: CASSHGEGIGATGELFF. This sequence joins TRBV4-2 and TRBJ2-2; 7 nucleotides line up with TRBD2. CDR3 length: 17 amino acids. Germline CDR1 and CDR2: LGHNA and YNFKEQ. V gave up 3 bases and J gave up 5 bases; unmatched junction bases: 12.

The rearrangement links TRBV9 to TRBJ1-2, with D possibly TRBD1 on 5 matching bases. V lost 4 bases and J lost 2, with 12 bases in between. CDR1 is SGDLS, CDR2 YYNGEE, per germline. The CDR3 totals 14 residues. CDR3 residues: CASSPGGGNYGYTF. The CDR3, as DNA: TGTGCCAGCAGCCCCGGTGGGGGGAACTATGGCTACACCTTC.

This clone was recorded a few times. The chain links TRBV19 to TRBJ2-1, with D maybe TRBD2 (5 bases). The V end lost 5 bases, the J end lost 7 bases, and 18 bases lay between the germline ends. CDR1 and CDR2 (germline): LNHDA, SQIVND (reference sequence). The CDR3 has 15 residues. CDR3 nucleotides: TGTGCCAGTAGTCCAAGTCCGGGGTTTGTTAATGAGCAGTTCTTC. Encoded protein: CASSPSPGFVNEQFF.

This chain joins TRBV11-2 and TRBJ2-3; D might be TRBD2 (6 bases). Germline CDR1 is SGHAT and CDR2 is FQNNGV. V was cut by 6 bases and J by 2 bases, with 18 bases left in between. There are 16 residues in the CDR3. This chain's CDR3 is CASSLGGGSSTDTQYF. The CDR3 DNA sequence: TGTGCCAGCAGTTTGGGTGGGGGGTCGTCCACAGATACGCAGTATTTT.

This clone was counted a few times. The gene calls are TRBV6-4 and TRBJ1-3; D gene unclear. There are 14 residues in the CDR3. From germline, CDR1 is MRHNA and CDR2 SNTAGT. With 7 bases removed from V and 1 base from J, the gap between germline ends came to 11 bases. DNA for the CDR3: TGTGCCAGCACCAACCGAGGGTCTGGAAACACCATATATTTT. Protein: CASTNRGSGNTIYF.

The chain couples TRBV4-1 to TRBJ2-2; D unresolved. This CDR3 contains 12 residues. The V end lost 4 bases, the J end lost 6 bases, and 6 bases lay between the germline ends. Per germline, CDR1 MGHRA and CDR2 YSYEKL. CDR3 bases: TGCGCCAGCAGCCCTGTCCCCGGGGAGCTGTTTTTT. Its translation is CASSPVPGELFF.

A single count supports this clone. The chain uses TRBV5-6 and TRBJ1-5; D is uncertain. V gave up 4 bases and J gave up 0 bases, with 11 bases separating them. The CDR3 spans 15 residues. Germline V CDR1 and CDR2: SGHDT, YYEEEE. This chain's CDR3 is CASSPHPSSNQPQHF. The DNA for the CDR3 is TGTGCCAGCAGCCCCCATCCCAGTAGCAATCAGCCCCAGCATTTT.

This clone was found once. This sequence joins TRBV7-8 and TRBJ2-7; D remains ambiguous. V was clipped by 5 bases and J by 3 bases, with 14 bases between them. This CDR3 region has 14 residues. Germline V gives CDR1 SGHVS, CDR2 FQNEAQ. The CDR3 sequence is CASSAHGSSYEQYF. The CDR3 DNA sequence: TGTGCCAGCAGCGCTCACGGGTCCAGCTACGAGCAGTACTTC.

The chain is built from TRBV29-1 and TRBJ1-1; weak D call: TRBD1 (6 bases). Trimming shortened V by 6 bases and J by 4 bases, and 12 bases separated the two germline ends. This CDR3 has 12 amino acids. Germline V CDR1 and CDR2: SQVTM, ANQGSEA. The CDR3 DNA follows: TGCAGCGTCCCTATCAGGGGCACTGAAGCTTTCTTT. Protein: CSVPIRGTEAFF. The whole variable domain, remainder taken from reference TRBV29-1 and TRBJ1-1, is SAVISQKPSRDICQRGTSLTIQCQVDSQVTMMFWYRQQPGQSLTLIATANQGSEATYESGFVIDKFPISRPNLTFSTLTVSNMSPEDSSIYLCSVPIRGTEAFFGQGTRLTVV.